This record concerns one TCR beta chain sequence. These data originate in a study of blood T cell repertoires in COVID-19. TCRdb's copy holds only in-frame clones and misses some; the assay was immunoSEQ multiplex PCR. This sample yields 85,000 to 100,000 clones, of which roughly 88% are seen a single time; around a quarter belongs to the top ten. The source material was peripheral blood. This TCR derives from a man aged 45-65 years with active or convalescent COVID-19.

The CDR3 DNA follows: TGTGCCTGCCCACAGGTCGAGGTTCTTCACGAGCAGTACTTC. It is translated as CACPQVEVLHEQYF. The chain recombines TRBV30 with TRBJ2-7, with D possibly being TRBD1 (5 bases). With 6 bases removed from V and 5 bases from J, the gap between germline ends came to 20 bases. Germline assignment: CDR1 GTSNPN and CDR2 SVGIG (reference sequence). The CDR3 length is 14 residues.